Each of the 5 T cell receptor beta chains below was sequenced from the same sample in a study of T cell changes during pregnancy in multiple sclerosis. Method: immunoSEQ multiplex PCR; TCRdb's copy keeps in-frame clones and lacks some. Of about 79,000 clones in the sample, 90% to 95% were seen once. Sequences were derived from CD4+ T cells from peripheral blood mononuclear cells, sampled in the second trimester of pregnancy. The receptors derive from a female donor with multiple sclerosis, enrolled in a pregnancy study.

The rearrangement uses TRBV28 and TRBJ2-5, with 7 bases matching TRBD2. The V gene's germline CDR1 is MDHEN and CDR2 SYDVKM. The CDR3 length is 14 residues. With V trimmed by 6 bases and J by 5 bases, 9 bases remained unmatched. CDR3 sequence reads: CASRSGLVGETQYF. In DNA, the CDR3 is TGTGCCAGCAGATCCGGACTAGTCGGCGAGACCCAGTACTTC.

V and J are TRBV6-1 and TRBJ2-7, with D possibly matching TRBD2 (6 bases). The length of the CDR3 is 15 residues. V lost 0 bases and J 2 bases, leaving 11 bases between the germline ends. Looked up from germline, CDR1 is MNHNS and CDR2 is SASEGT. The CDR3 spells CASSEAGLGTYEQYF. The CDR3 bases are TGTGCCAGCAGTGAAGCGGGACTGGGGACCTACGAGCAGTACTTC.

CDR3 loop: CASSYSTVNTEAFF. CDR3 bases: TGTGCCAGCAGTTACTCGACAGTTAACACTGAAGCTTTCTTT. The rearrangement links TRBV6-5 to TRBJ1-1, with D perhaps matching TRBD1 (5 bases). Germline values: CDR1 MNHEY, CDR2 SVGAGI. The CDR3 is 14 residues long. Trimming left V 0 bases short and J 2 bases short, with 7 bases between.

This clone was counted between two and nine times. The chain carries TRBV7-8 and TRBJ2-7; TRBD2 might be the D (5 bases). This CDR3 spans 16 amino acids. Germline CDR1 and CDR2: SGHVS and FQNEAQ. The V end lost 2 bases, the J end lost 0 bases, and 14 bases lay between the germline ends. CDR3 residues: CASSLFVAPGSYEQYF. CDR3 DNA: TGTGCCAGCAGCTTATTTGTAGCGCCGGGCTCCTACGAGCAGTACTTC.

The chain employs TRBV7-6 and TRBJ2-1; a possible D gene is TRBD1 (6 bases). Looked up from germline, CDR1 is SGHVS and CDR2 is FNYEAQ. The CDR3 totals 15 residues. Trimming removed 5 bases from V and 7 bases from J, with 18 bases in between. The CDR3 DNA follows: TGTGCCAGCAGCCAGAAGGGAGTGGGGGCGAATGAGCAGTTCTTC. Translated: CASSQKGVGANEQFF.